A single sample gave rise to the 4 T cell receptor beta chains below, sequenced in a study of blood T cells in healthy people across ages. For the second PCR, which ran for about 7 to 11 cycles, a sample-barcoded 5' primer and a J-beta primer mix were used. TCRdb re-analysed the 5' RACE reads in MiXCR, keeping a single row per CDR3 protein. Found here are over 750,000 distinct CDR3 sequences, 20% to 30% of them singletons; the top ten hold 8% to 10%. These data are also associated with another study on T cells of mothers and their children.

The sequenced sample was blood. The receptor source for this set is a boy younger than 18 in good health.

The chain links TRBV7-8 to TRBJ2-7; D not certain. The ends were cut back, 1 base at V and 0 bases at J, with 10 bases in the middle. The CDR3 is made up of 15 amino acids. Germline-derived CDR1 and CDR2 are SGHVS and FQNEAQ. The CDR3 DNA is TGTGCCAGCAGCTTAGAACCGAGAACCTCCTACGAGCAGTACTTC. It codes for CASSLEPRTSYEQYF.

This clonotype has only a few counts. This sequence joins TRBV2 and TRBJ2-1, with a possible D match to TRBD2 (6 bases). CDR1 SNHLY and CDR2 FYNNEI come from the germline V gene. The CDR3 contains 16 residues. The V gene lost 7 bases and the J gene lost 0 bases, with 16 bases spanning the gap. The chain's CDR3 is CASNRRGPSSYNEQFF. Written as DNA, the CDR3 is TGTGCCAGCAATAGGCGGGGCCCCAGCTCCTACAATGAGCAGTTCTTC. The full variable domain, with the rest looked up from reference TRBV2 and TRBJ2-1, is EPEVTQTPSHQVTQMGQEVILRCVPISNHLYFYWYRQILGQKVEFLVSFYNNEISEKSEIFDDQFSVERPDGSNFTLKIRSTKLEDSAMYFCASNRRGPSSYNEQFFGPGTRLTVL.

V is TRBV7-2 and J is TRBJ2-3; 14 bases map to TRBD2. Germline CDR1 is SGHTA and CDR2 is FQGNSA. This CDR3 comprises 18 residues. Losses at the gene ends were 2 bases for V and 0 bases for J; bases not matched to a gene: 4. Written as DNA, the CDR3 is TGTGCCAGCAGCTTAACGAGGACTAGCGGGGGGAGCACAGATACGCAGTATTTT. Encoded protein: CASSLTRTSGGSTDTQYF.

The J gene is TRBJ2-3, the V gene TRBV7-9; 8 bases agree with TRBD1. Trimming removed 4 bases from V and 4 bases from J; junction bases left unmatched: 13. From germline, CDR1 is SEHNR and CDR2 FQNEAQ (reference sequence). The CDR3 is made up of 17 amino acids. CDR3 residues: CASSSRGTGSRSDTQYF. The CDR3 nucleotides are TGTGCCAGCAGCTCCCGCGGGACAGGATCGAGGTCAGATACGCAGTATTTT.